This T cell receptor (beta chain) emerged from a study of identifying expanded T cells in peripheral blood. Assay used: immunoSEQ multiplex PCR; TCRdb lists only in-frame clones, some missing. This table holds about 91,000 clones, roughly 90% found once. The CDR3 runs to 15 residues. Germline CDR1 LGHNA, CDR2 YNFKEQ. V shed 8 bases and J shed 3 bases, with 16 bases lying between them. Collection occurred without any documented infections or immune events in donors. General study results and limits: Clone count variance between approximately 2-week samples rose with total template count. Technical replicates showed about 1.1 changed clones; about two weeks about 16; four weeks 19.

To note about this clone: The target antigen is unknown.

The sequenced sample was blood. The genes are TRBV4-2 and TRBJ2-2, with D perhaps TRBD2 (6 bases). This receptor was taken from a person between 18 and 70 years old in good health. Here the CDR3 DNA reads TGTGCCAGCCGCGCAGAGGCTAGCGACACCGGGGAGCTGTTTTTT. Translated, it gives CASRAEASDTGELFF.